This T cell receptor (beta chain) appears in the sequencing data of a study of cytomegalovirus exposure and HLA in healthy donors. Study-wide results and caveats: Productive status was seen about 90% or about 30% of the time for most TCR beta V segments in an earlier analysis. Later, an analysis showed that TCR beta chains associated with HLA were more clonally expanded than others that were equally common. Reported findings show TCR beta sequences accurately forecast HLA-A and HLA-B alleles in most subjects. Later analysis reportedly placed an Asian-associated ancestry cluster below the approximately 730-donor mean in N-insertions.

Germline CDR1 reads SQVTM; CDR2 reads ANQGSEA. The CDR3 spans 16 residues. The ends lost 6 bases at V and 0 bases at J; junction bases unmatched: 12. A word on this clone: As yet, its antigen is unknown.

60 Vbeta and 13 Jbeta primers were used in PCR. Assay: immunoSEQ multiplex PCR; the TCRdb copy retains only in-frame clones and omits some. The data hold 130,000 to 150,000 clones, with around 80% observed a single time. The source is a boy aged 2 to 10 in good health and CMV-seronegative. Specimen: PBMCs. V gene TRBV29-1 combines with J gene TRBJ1-1; TRBD1 agrees at 8 bases. CDR3 in DNA: TGCAGCGTCCCCCAGAGACAGGGGAACATGAACACTGAAGCTTTCTTT. Protein product: CSVPQRQGNMNTEAFF.